Listed below are T cell receptor beta chains from one sample, sequenced in a study of T-cell memory formation after mild COVID-19. TCRdb re-derived calls from the 5' RACE reads in MiXCR, one entry per CDR3 protein. Counted here are under 450,000 distinct CDR3 sequences, over 13% occurring once; the ten biggest clones make up approximately 20%. Input material: PBMCs or a T cell subset sorted from them (not recorded which). The receptors were sampled from a man aged 18-30 years who had mild COVID-19 (a few samples of this study predate the infection). Cell type and time point are not known. CDR3s include the opening cysteine and the closing phenylalanine or tryptophan. A D gene is named only where the DNA matches it firmly. Rows may omit the clone size; those that give it use once, few, many or a size class.

size: many; V: TRBV29-1; D: TRBD1; J: TRBJ2-5; CDR3: CSATGGKETQYF; DNA: TGCAGCGCCACAGGGGGCAAGGAGACCCAGTACTTC
size: .; V: TRBV7-9; D: TRBD1; J: TRBJ2-3; CDR3: CASSLGQGIDTQYF; DNA: TGTGCCAGCAGCTTGGGACAGGGAATAGATACGCAGTATTTT
size: .; V: TRBV9; D: TRBD2; J: TRBJ2-2; CDR3: CASSVSGTSGAHTGELFF; DNA: TGTGCCAGCAGCGTTTCCGGGACTAGCGGGGCGCATACCGGGGAGCTGTTTTTT
size: few; V: TRBV6-5; D: .; J: TRBJ2-7; CDR3: CASSPYPRGTYEQYF; DNA: TGTGCCAGCAGTCCATACCCCAGGGGCACCTACGAGCAGTACTTC
size: few; V: TRBV18; D: .; J: TRBJ1-1; CDR3: CASSSQGMNTEAFF; DNA: TGTGCCAGCTCATCTCAGGGTATGAACACTGAAGCTTTCTTT
size: many; V: TRBV5-1; D: .; J: TRBJ2-6; CDR3: CASSPRQSSGANVLTF; DNA: TGCGCCAGCAGCCCAAGACAGAGCTCTGGGGCCAACGTCCTGACTTTC
size: few; V: TRBV6-6; D: TRBD1; J: TRBJ2-4; CDR3: CASSRTGGAKNIQYF; DNA: TGTGCCAGCAGTCGGACAGGGGGAGCCAAAAACATTCAGTACTTC
size: few; V: TRBV20-1; D: TRBD1; J: TRBJ1-4; CDR3: CSARVRLDRGREKLFF; DNA: TGCAGTGCTAGAGTCCGCCTGGACAGGGGTAGGGAAAAACTGTTTTTT
size: .; V: TRBV11-3; D: TRBD2; J: TRBJ2-1; CDR3: CASSLRTSGEYNEQFF; DNA: TGTGCCAGCAGCTTGAGGACTAGCGGGGAATACAATGAGCAGTTCTTC
size: many; V: TRBV5-5; D: TRBD2; J: TRBJ2-2; CDR3: CASSSGLAENTGELFF; DNA: TGTGCCAGCAGCTCCGGACTAGCGGAAAACACCGGGGAGCTGTTTTTT
size: .; V: TRBV20-1; D: .; J: TRBJ1-1; CDR3: CSARYPRNTEAFF; DNA: TGCAGTGCTAGGTATCCACGGAACACTGAAGCTTTCTTT
size: .; V: TRBV10-2; D: TRBD1; J: TRBJ1-3; CDR3: CASRGTGSGNTIYF; DNA: TGCGCCAGCAGGGGGACAGGCTCTGGAAACACCATATATTTT
size: few; V: TRBV5-1; D: .; J: TRBJ2-3; CDR3: CASSLVPGDGSDTQYF; DNA: TGCGCCAGCAGCTTGGTCCCGGGAGACGGGTCTGATACGCAGTATTTT
size: .; V: TRBV6-2/TRBV6-3; D: .; J: TRBJ2-3; CDR3: CASSFRPPVQRPTDTQYF; DNA: TGTGCCAGCAGTTTTCGGCCACCGGTTCAGCGTCCCACAGATACGCAGTATTTT
size: few; V: TRBV7-3; D: .; J: TRBJ2-1; CDR3: CASSPSTEYNEQFF; DNA: TGTGCCAGCAGCCCAAGCACAGAGTACAATGAGCAGTTCTTC
size: .; V: TRBV5-6; D: .; J: TRBJ1-2; CDR3: CASSRTLTESYGYTF; DNA: TGTGCCAGCAGCCGAACACTGACAGAGTCCTATGGCTACACCTTC
size: .; V: TRBV20-1; D: .; J: TRBJ1-5; CDR3: CSATAIQGVGNQPQHF; DNA: TGCAGTGCTACCGCCATACAGGGTGTTGGCAATCAGCCCCAGCATTTT
size: .; V: TRBV18; D: .; J: TRBJ1-1; CDR3: CASSIRMDTEAFF; DNA: TGTGCCAGCTCAATCCGCATGGACACTGAAGCTTTCTTT
size: .; V: TRBV20-1; D: .; J: TRBJ2-7; CDR3: CSARTGPREQYF; DNA: TGCAGTGCCAGAACTGGACCCCGCGAGCAGTACTTC
size: .; V: TRBV5-1; D: TRBD1; J: TRBJ2-3; CDR3: CASSIQGQGPRYF; DNA: TGCGCCAGCAGCATCCAGGGACAGGGCCCTCGGTATTTT
size: few; V: TRBV5-5; D: .; J: TRBJ2-6; CDR3: CASSFGNSGANVLTF; DNA: TGTGCCAGCAGCTTCGGTAACTCTGGGGCCAACGTCCTGACTTTC
size: many; V: TRBV12-3/TRBV12-4; D: .; J: TRBJ2-1; CDR3: CVTIKDRGSYNEQFF; DNA: TGTGTCACAATAAAGGACAGAGGCTCCTACAATGAGCAGTTCTTC
size: many; V: TRBV12-5; D: .; J: TRBJ2-3; CDR3: CASGSGDTDTQYF; DNA: TGTGCTAGTGGTTCCGGGGACACAGATACGCAGTATTTT
size: .; V: TRBV5-1; D: .; J: TRBJ2-5; CDR3: CASSRIAGKETQYF; DNA: TGCGCCAGCAGCAGGATCGCAGGGAAAGAGACCCAGTACTTC
size: many; V: TRBV3-1; D: TRBD2; J: TRBJ2-3; CDR3: CASSQAPSGGMYTQYF; DNA: TGTGCCAGCAGCCAAGCTCCTAGCGGGGGGATGTATACGCAGTATTTT
size: .; V: TRBV4-1; D: .; J: TRBJ2-1; CDR3: CASSQELYNEQFF; DNA: TGCGCCAGCAGCCAAGAACTCTACAATGAGCAGTTCTTC
size: many; V: TRBV29-1; D: TRBD1; J: TRBJ2-5; CDR3: CSVGGQDLETQYF; DNA: TGCAGCGTTGGGGGACAGGATTTGGAGACCCAGTACTTC
size: .; V: TRBV4-2; D: .; J: TRBJ1-4; CDR3: CASSPQMDGFNEKLFF; DNA: TGTGCCAGCAGCCCACAAATGGACGGCTTTAATGAAAAACTGTTTTTT
size: .; V: TRBV27; D: TRBD2; J: TRBJ2-2; CDR3: CASSFGGTANTGELFF; DNA: TGTGCCAGCAGTTTCGGGGGGACCGCGAACACCGGGGAGCTGTTTTTT
size: few; V: TRBV6-2/TRBV6-3; D: .; J: TRBJ1-4; CDR3: CASSRARDEKLFF; DNA: TGTGCCAGCTCCCGGGCCCGTGATGAAAAACTGTTTTTT
size: few; V: TRBV20-1; D: TRBD1; J: TRBJ2-7; CDR3: CSAPPRDRGHYEQYF; DNA: TGCAGTGCCCCGCCCCGGGACAGGGGGCATTACGAGCAGTACTTC
size: few; V: TRBV6-1; D: .; J: TRBJ2-7; CDR3: CASRTGNSYEQYF; DNA: TGTGCCAGCAGGACCGGGAATTCCTACGAGCAGTACTTC
size: .; V: TRBV4-3; D: .; J: TRBJ2-3; CDR3: CASSQERPRAYHTDTQYF; DNA: TGCGCCAGCAGCCAAGAAAGGCCCAGGGCTTACCACACAGATACGCAGTATTTT
size: few; V: TRBV12-3/TRBV12-4; D: TRBD1; J: TRBJ1-2; CDR3: CASSGAGTVDGYTF; DNA: TGTGCCAGCAGTGGGGCTGGGACAGTTGACGGCTACACCTTC